This TCR beta chain was documented in a study of shared clonotypes between healthy human individuals. The V gene's germline CDR1 is LNHDA and CDR2 SQIVND (reference sequence). Trimming took 5 bases from V and 2 from J; bases not matched to a gene: 13. CDR3 length equals 18 residues. Generated by immunoSEQ multiplex PCR, the TCRdb table keeps only in-frame clones and is missing some. The sample contains about 2.1 million clones, 85% to 95% of which appear only once. CD45RO-negative cells were positively selected for CCR7, leaving out terminally differentiated effector memory CD45RA+ cells. The chain couples TRBV19 to TRBJ2-5; TRBD1 matches at 11 bases. The TCR comes from a man aged 18-30 years in good health. Some clones in this sample may be carry-over from other donors' samples. Specimen: naive CD8+ T cells from PBMCs. Written as DNA, the CDR3 is TGTGCCAGTAGTCCCCGGGACAGGGGGGTGCGAGGTCAAGAGACCCAGTACTTC. It yields the protein CASSPRDRGVRGQETQYF.